These 15 T cell receptor beta chains were all obtained from the same sample, sequenced in a study of shared clonotypes between healthy human individuals. The repertoire was sequenced with immunoSEQ multiplex PCR; TCRdb's copy has only in-frame clones and lacks some. The table includes 1.6 million or so clones, around 98.5% detected once. The sample was naive CD4+ T cells sorted from blood. The subset was: CD45RA+ positively selected. The receptors stem from a young man in good health.

This CDR3 is CASSLDLAGADTQYF. The CDR3 nucleotides are TGTGCCAGCAGCTTAGATCTAGCCGGAGCAGATACGCAGTATTTT. The chain joins TRBV7-2 to TRBJ2-3, with a possible D match to TRBD2 (5 bases). Trimming removed 1 base from V and 4 bases from J, with 12 bases in between. The length of the CDR3 is 15 residues. Germline V CDR1 and CDR2: SGHTA, FQGNSA.

The genes are TRBV28 and TRBJ2-7, with 10 bases aligning to TRBD2. The trim removed 5 bases at V and 6 bases at J, leaving 10 bases unmatched. Germline V lookup: CDR1 MDHEN, CDR2 SYDVKM. This CDR3 is 15 amino acids long. DNA for the CDR3: TGTGCCAGCAGTCCCCCTGGGACTAGCGTGGGCGAGCAGTACTTC. It is translated as CASSPPGTSVGEQYF.

The chain is built from TRBV11-2 and TRBJ2-7, with a weak D call TRBD1 (5 bases). Trimming took off 1 base at V and 7 bases at J, with 17 bases between the two ends. The V gene's germline CDR1 is SGHAT and CDR2 FQNNGV. The CDR3 spans 15 residues. The CDR3 spells CASSLVGAIYGEQYF. The DNA for the CDR3 is TGTGCCAGCAGCTTAGTAGGGGCGATCTACGGGGAGCAGTACTTC.

This clone was counted a single time. This chain links TRBV5-1 with TRBJ2-7; D gene unclear. The CDR3 runs to 19 residues. The germline V gene has CDR1 SGHRS and CDR2 YFSETQ. V was cut by 2 bases and J by 4 bases, with 28 bases left in between. The CDR3 nucleotides are TGCGCCAGCAGCTTTGAAGGGAAACAAGGTGGGATGGGAAGGTACGAGCAGTACTTC. The encoded protein is CASSFEGKQGGMGRYEQYF.

This chain connects TRBV7-8 to TRBJ1-5; 10 bases align to TRBD1. The J segment lost 6 bases and the V segment lost 1 base, leaving 6 bases of the junction unmatched. CDR1 and CDR2 from the germline V gene are SGHVS and FQNEAQ. CDR3 size: 16 residues. The CDR3 DNA reads TGTGCCAGCAGCTTAGTTGGGGACAGGGGTCGTCAGCCCCAGCATTTT. Encoded protein: CASSLVGDRGRQPQHF.

V usage is TRBV6-5 and J usage is TRBJ2-4, with TRBD2 matching 7 bases. Germline assignment: CDR1 MNHEY and CDR2 SVGAGI. This CDR3 region has 16 residues. V lost 2 bases to trimming and J lost 5 bases; unmatched junction nucleotides: 9. CDR3 loop: CASSYVGGGLENIQYF. CDR3 nucleotides: TGTGCCAGCAGTTACGTCGGGGGAGGGCTGGAAAACATTCAGTACTTC.

This chain connects TRBV6-5 to TRBJ1-1; 8 bases align to TRBD1. The CDR3 is made up of 15 amino acids. Trimming at V came to 2 bases and at J to 7 bases, leaving 9 bases not matched to a gene. Germline lookup yields CDR1 MNHEY and CDR2 SVGAGI. The chain's CDR3 is CASSYTAGGGSEAFF. The CDR3 bases are TGTGCCAGCAGTTACACCGCAGGGGGCGGAAGTGAAGCTTTCTTT.

The J gene is TRBJ2-5, the V gene TRBV18; possibly TRBD1 or TRBD2 for D (6 bases each). The CDR3 extends over 14 amino acids. Germline V CDR1 and CDR2: KGHSH, LQKENI. V was trimmed by 3 bases and J by 4 bases, leaving 12 bases between them. The DNA for the CDR3 is TGTGCCAGCTCACCGAAACAGGGAGGAGAGACCCAGTACTTC. Encoded protein: CASSPKQGGETQYF.

The V and J genes are TRBV5-1 and TRBJ2-2; TRBD1 aligns across 8 bases. This CDR3 comprises 14 residues. V lost 7 bases and J lost 8; bases outside the gene matches: 10. CDR1 is SGHRS and CDR2 is YFSETQ in the germline V gene. CDR3 region: CASLPGQATGELFF. For the CDR3, the DNA is TGCGCCAGCCTACCGGGACAGGCGACGGGGGAGCTGTTTTTT.

The table lists this clone with a count of one. CDR3 nucleotides: TGTGCCAGCAGCACAGCAGGGGGCGTAAGCACTGAAGCTTTCTTT. The encoded protein is CASSTAGGVSTEAFF. The rearrangement joins TRBV11-2 to TRBJ1-1, with 8 positions matching TRBD1. The CDR3 sequence is 15 residues long. Germline CDR1 SGHAT, CDR2 FQNNGV. J was trimmed by 4 bases and V by 5 bases; bases with no gene match: 9. Full variable domain (rest looked up from reference TRBV11-2 and TRBJ1-1): EAGVAQSPRYKIIEKRQSVAFWCNPISGHATLYWYQQILGQGPKLLIQFQNNGVVDDSQLPKDRFSAERLKGVDSTLKIQPAKLEDSAVYLCASSTAGGVSTEAFFGQGTRLTVV.

The CDR3 loop is CASSLGRGLHEQYF. The CDR3 bases are TGTGCCAGCAGTCTGGGCAGGGGGCTCCACGAGCAGTACTTC. The chain couples TRBV27 to TRBJ2-7, with 8 bases matching TRBD1. V lost 5 bases, J lost 5 bases, and 8 bases stayed unmatched. CDR1 is MNHEY and CDR2 is SMNVEV in the germline V gene (reference sequence). This CDR3 spans 14 amino acids.

The chain combines TRBV10-3 with TRBJ1-4; 7 bases agree with TRBD1. Germline V CDR1 and CDR2: ENHRY, SYGVKD. The CDR3 totals 16 residues. V shed 2 bases, J shed 7 bases, and the junction held 10 bases outside the gene matches. CDR3 region: CAISEDRVPSAEKLFF. CDR3 DNA: TGTGCCATCAGTGAGGACAGGGTCCCGTCCGCTGAAAAACTGTTTTTT.

V and J are TRBV18 and TRBJ2-3; D remains unclear. Germline V gene data show CDR1 as KGHSH and CDR2 as LQKENI. Trimming pared 4 bases from V and 0 bases from J, leaving 5 bases between. This CDR3 has 13 residues. The chain's CDR3 is CASSQVSTDTQYF. The CDR3 DNA is TGTGCCAGCTCACAGGTCAGCACAGATACGCAGTATTTT.

The chain is built from TRBV9 and TRBJ2-7; D not resolved. The germline V gene has CDR1 SGDLS and CDR2 YYNGEE. Trimming removed 2 bases from V and 6 bases from J, with 18 bases in between. The CDR3 is 15 residues long. CDR3 nucleotides: TGTGCCAGCAGCGTGGGGTCCCCGTTTTTCGGCGAGCAGTACTTC. It specifies CASSVGSPFFGEQYF.

This rearrangement joins TRBV19 to TRBJ1-2; D not certain. Germline CDR1 and CDR2: LNHDA and SQIVND (reference sequence). CDR3 length: 14 amino acids. V was cut by 4 bases and J by 6 bases, with 15 bases left in between. The CDR3 here is CASSTPRPLNGYTF. Written as DNA, the CDR3 is TGTGCCAGTAGTACCCCCCGGCCTCTTAATGGCTACACCTTC.